The 10 T cell receptor beta chains below come from one sample, sequenced in a study of blood T cell repertoires in COVID-19. The repertoire was sequenced with immunoSEQ multiplex PCR; TCRdb's copy has only in-frame clones and lacks some. Of a few hundred thousand clones in the sample, around nine tenths were seen once. Specimen: PBMCs or T cells enriched from blood (not recorded which). The receptors originated from a woman aged 40 to 50 who had recovered from COVID-19.

The chain recombines TRBV7-2 with TRBJ2-1; TRBD2 aligns across 8 bases. The CDR3 has 16 residues. Germline V gene data show CDR1 as SGHTA and CDR2 as FQGNSA. Unmatched junction bases numbered 9, after V lost 6 bases and J lost 2 bases. The CDR3, as DNA: TGTGCCAGCAGACGCATCGGGACTAGTGCCTACAATGAGCAGTTCTTC. Translation: CASRRIGTSAYNEQFF.

This rearrangement joins TRBV7-9 to TRBJ2-3, with D perhaps TRBD2 (5 bases). This CDR3 region has 18 residues. Trimming stripped 6 bases from V and 2 bases from J, with 24 bases between. CDR1 and CDR2 (germline): SEHNR, FQNEAQ (reference sequence). The CDR3 DNA follows: TGTGCCAGCAGATCCAGTATCGGGATTGAATCATCCACAGATACGCAGTATTTT. Translating gives CASRSSIGIESSTDTQYF. The variable domain in full, with the rest retrieved from reference TRBV7-9 and TRBJ2-3, is DTGVSQNPRHKITKRGQNVTFRCDPISEHNRLYWYRQTLGQGPEFLTYFQNEAQLEKSRLLSDRFSAERPKGSFSTLEIQRTEQGDSAMYLCASRSSIGIESSTDTQYFGPGTRLTVL.

The rearrangement links TRBV5-4 to TRBJ2-7, with TRBD2 matching over 7 bases. The CDR3 consists of 15 residues. CDR1 is SGHNT, CDR2 YYREEE, per germline (reference sequence). The J segment lost 5 bases and the V segment lost 0 bases, leaving 8 bases of the junction unmatched. CDR3: CASSLVAGVRHEQYF. The CDR3 DNA follows: TGTGCCAGCAGCTTGGTGGCGGGAGTACGTCACGAGCAGTACTTC. The entire variable domain, with the rest obtained from reference TRBV5-4 and TRBJ2-7, is as follows: ETGVTQSPTHLIKTRGQQVTLRCSSQSGHNTVSWYQQALGQGPQFIFQYYREEENGRGNFPPRFSGLQFPNYSSELNVNALELDDSALYLCASSLVAGVRHEQYFGPGTRLTVT.

This clone was seen a single time. CDR3 in DNA: TGTGCCAGCAGCCCAAGCCCGACAGGGGTGCAAAGCACTGAAGCTTTCTTT. Its protein is CASSPSPTGVQSTEAFF. The gene calls are TRBV7-2 and TRBJ1-1, with 8 bases lining up with TRBD1. The CDR3 length is 17 residues. V shed 5 bases and J 4 bases; nucleotides not matched to a gene: 15. The germline V gene encodes CDR1 SGHTA and CDR2 FQGNSA.

The chain carries TRBV28 and TRBJ2-1, with no clear D. The CDR3 extends over 14 amino acids. CDR1 and CDR2 (germline): MDHEN, SYDVKM. The V end lost 7 bases, the J end lost 0 bases, and 10 bases lay between the germline ends. CDR3 nucleotide sequence: TGTGCCAGCACCCTCGATAGCTCCTACAATGAGCAGTTCTTC. The encoded protein is CASTLDSSYNEQFF.

This clone was picked up one time. The CDR3 nucleotides are TGTGCCAGCAGCCCTAGCGGGGGCACAGATACGCAGTATTTT. Its protein product is CASSPSGGTDTQYF. The chain combines TRBV7-9 with TRBJ2-3; 9 positions match TRBD2. Per the germline V gene, CDR1 is SEHNR and CDR2 is FQNEAQ (reference sequence). The CDR3 covers 14 residues. The V segment lost 5 bases and the J segment 1 base; nucleotides outside the gene matches: 1. The whole variable domain, remainder taken from reference TRBV7-9 and TRBJ2-3, is DTGVSQNPRHKITKRGQNVTFRCDPISEHNRLYWYRQTLGQGPEFLTYFQNEAQLEKSRLLSDRFSAERPKGSFSTLEIQRTEQGDSAMYLCASSPSGGTDTQYFGPGTRLTVL.

The chain employs TRBV28 and TRBJ1-4, with 9 bases lining up with TRBD1. Germline values: CDR1 MDHEN, CDR2 SYDVKM. The CDR3 has 15 residues. The ends lost 4 bases at V and 8 bases at J; junction bases unmatched: 8. The CDR3 reads CASSSPPGQGEKLFF. CDR3 in DNA: TGTGCCAGCAGTTCGCCTCCGGGACAGGGAGAAAAACTGTTTTTT.

This rearrangement joins TRBV19 to TRBJ2-1; 13 bases match TRBD2. V was pared by 5 bases and J by 15 bases, with 7 bases of the junction left unmatched. The CDR3 extends over 13 amino acids. CDR1 and CDR2 from the germline V gene are LNHDA and SQIVND (reference sequence). The CDR3 reads CASSEGLAGRMFF. In DNA, the CDR3 is TGTGCCAGTAGTGAGGGACTAGCGGGAAGGATGTTCTTC. The whole variable domain, filled in from reference TRBV19 and TRBJ2-1, reads DGGITQSPKYLFRKEGQNVTLSCEQNLNHDAMYWYRQDPGQGLRLIYYSQIVNDFQKGDIAEGYSVSREKKESFPLTVTSAQKNPTAFYLCASSEGLAGRMFFGPGTRLTVL.

This chain uses TRBV10-2 with TRBJ2-1, with 7 bases matching TRBD2. Germline lookup yields CDR1 WSHSY and CDR2 SAAADI. The CDR3 extends over 18 amino acids. With V trimmed by 2 bases and J by 0 bases, 10 bases remained unmatched. The CDR3 is CASSEVDGGSGSYNEQFF. CDR3 DNA: TGCGCCAGCAGTGAGGTCGACGGCGGGAGTGGCTCCTACAATGAGCAGTTCTTC.

The chain links TRBV19 to TRBJ1-5, with 8 bases aligning to TRBD1. Per the germline V gene, CDR1 is LNHDA and CDR2 is SQIVND (reference sequence). The CDR3 length is 15 residues. After removal of 7 bases from V and 6 bases from J, the junction contained 11 bases not matched to a gene. The chain's CDR3 is CASNLYRGGVQPQHF. The DNA of the CDR3 is TGTGCCAGTAACCTTTACAGGGGGGGTGTTCAGCCCCAGCATTTT.